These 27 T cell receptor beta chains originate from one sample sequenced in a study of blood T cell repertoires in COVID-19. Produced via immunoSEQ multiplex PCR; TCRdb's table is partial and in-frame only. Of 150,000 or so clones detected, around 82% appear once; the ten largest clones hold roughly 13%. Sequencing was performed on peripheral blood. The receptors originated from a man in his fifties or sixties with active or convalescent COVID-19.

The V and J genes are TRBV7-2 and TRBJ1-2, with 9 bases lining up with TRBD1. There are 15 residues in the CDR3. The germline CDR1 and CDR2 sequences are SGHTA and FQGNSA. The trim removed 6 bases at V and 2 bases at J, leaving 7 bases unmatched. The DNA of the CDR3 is TGTGCCAGCAGACAGGACAGGGGCCCGAACTATGGCTACACCTTC. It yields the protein CASRQDRGPNYGYTF. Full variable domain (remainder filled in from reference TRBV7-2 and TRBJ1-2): GAGVSQSPSNKVTEKGKDVELRCDPISGHTALYWYRQSLGQGLEFLIYFQGNSAPDKSGLPSDRFSAERTGGSVSTLTIQRTQQEDSAVYLCASRQDRGPNYGYTFGSGTRLTVV.

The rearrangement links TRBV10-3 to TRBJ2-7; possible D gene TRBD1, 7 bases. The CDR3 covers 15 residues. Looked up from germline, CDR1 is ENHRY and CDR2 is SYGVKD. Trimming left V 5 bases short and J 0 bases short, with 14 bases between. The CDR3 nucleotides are TGTGCCATCAGTAAAACAGGGGAGGCCTCCTACGAGCAGTACTTC. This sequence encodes CAISKTGEASYEQYF.

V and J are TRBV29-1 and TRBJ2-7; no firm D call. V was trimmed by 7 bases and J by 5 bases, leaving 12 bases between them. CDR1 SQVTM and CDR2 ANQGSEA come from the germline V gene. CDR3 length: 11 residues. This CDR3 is CSADVRHEQYF. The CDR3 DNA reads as TGCAGCGCCGACGTGAGGCACGAGCAGTACTTC.

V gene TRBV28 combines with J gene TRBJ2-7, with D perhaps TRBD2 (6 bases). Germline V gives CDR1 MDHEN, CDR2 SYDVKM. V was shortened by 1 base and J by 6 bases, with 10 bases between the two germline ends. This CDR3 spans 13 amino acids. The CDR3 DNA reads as TGTGCCAGCAGTTTATACCCGGGAGTCGAGCAGTACTTC. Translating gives CASSLYPGVEQYF.

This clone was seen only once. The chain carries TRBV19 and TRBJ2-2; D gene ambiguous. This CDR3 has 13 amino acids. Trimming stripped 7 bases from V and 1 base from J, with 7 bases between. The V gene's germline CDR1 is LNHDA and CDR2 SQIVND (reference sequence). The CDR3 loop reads CASTKRNTGELFF. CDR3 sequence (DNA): TGTGCCAGTACGAAGCGGAACACCGGGGAGCTGTTTTTT.

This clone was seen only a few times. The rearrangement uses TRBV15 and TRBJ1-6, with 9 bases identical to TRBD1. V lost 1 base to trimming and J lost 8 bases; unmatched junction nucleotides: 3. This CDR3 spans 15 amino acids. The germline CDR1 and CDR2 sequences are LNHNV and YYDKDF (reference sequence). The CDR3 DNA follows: TGTGCCACCAGCAGAGGGACAGGGGCTGATTCACCCCTCCACTTT. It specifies CATSRGTGADSPLHF.

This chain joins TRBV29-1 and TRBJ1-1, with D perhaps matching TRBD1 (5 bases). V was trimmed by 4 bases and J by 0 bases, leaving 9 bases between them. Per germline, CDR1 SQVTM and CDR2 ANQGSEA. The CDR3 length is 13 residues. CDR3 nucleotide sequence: TGCAGCGTTGCGGGGGAGATGAACACTGAAGCTTTCTTT. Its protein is CSVAGEMNTEAFF. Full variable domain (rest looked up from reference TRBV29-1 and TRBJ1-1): SAVISQKPSRDICQRGTSLTIQCQVDSQVTMMFWYRQQPGQSLTLIATANQGSEATYESGFVIDKFPISRPNLTFSTLTVSNMSPEDSSIYLCSVAGEMNTEAFFGQGTRLTVV.

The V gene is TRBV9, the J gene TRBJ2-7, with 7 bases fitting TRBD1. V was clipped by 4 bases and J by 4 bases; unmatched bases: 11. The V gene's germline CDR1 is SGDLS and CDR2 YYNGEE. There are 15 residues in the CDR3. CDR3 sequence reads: CASSLGENRGYEQYF. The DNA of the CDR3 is TGTGCCAGCAGCCTCGGGGAGAACAGGGGTTACGAGCAGTACTTC.

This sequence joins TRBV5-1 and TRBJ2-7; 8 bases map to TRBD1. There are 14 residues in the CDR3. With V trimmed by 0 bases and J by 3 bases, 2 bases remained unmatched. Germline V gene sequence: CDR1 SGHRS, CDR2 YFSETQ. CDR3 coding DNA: TGCGCCAGCAGCTTGGGACAGGGGAGCTACGAGCAGTACTTC. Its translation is CASSLGQGSYEQYF.

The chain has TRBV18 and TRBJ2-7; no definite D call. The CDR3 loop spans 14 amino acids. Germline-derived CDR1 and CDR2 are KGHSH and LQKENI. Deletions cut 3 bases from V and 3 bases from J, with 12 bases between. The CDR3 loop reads CASSPRDSNYEQYF. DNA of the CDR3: TGTGCCAGCTCACCGAGAGACTCAAACTACGAGCAGTACTTC.

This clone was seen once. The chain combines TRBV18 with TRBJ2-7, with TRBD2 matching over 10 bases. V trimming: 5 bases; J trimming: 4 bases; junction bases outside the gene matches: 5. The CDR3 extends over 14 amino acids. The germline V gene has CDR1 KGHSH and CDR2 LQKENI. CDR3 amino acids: CASSSSGSRYEQYF. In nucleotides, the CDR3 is TGTGCCAGCTCATCTAGCGGGAGCAGGTACGAGCAGTACTTC. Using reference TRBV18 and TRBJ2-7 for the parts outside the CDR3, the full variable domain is NAGVMQNPRHLVRRRGQEARLRCSPMKGHSHVYWYRQLPEEGLKFMVYLQKENIIDESGMPKERFSAEFPKEGPSILRIQQVVRGDSAAYFCASSSSGSRYEQYFGPGTRLTVT.

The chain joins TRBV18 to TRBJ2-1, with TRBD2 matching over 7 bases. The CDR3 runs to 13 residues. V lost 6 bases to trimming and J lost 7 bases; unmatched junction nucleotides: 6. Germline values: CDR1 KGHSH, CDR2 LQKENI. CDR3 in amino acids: CASSKGGPNEQFF. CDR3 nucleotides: TGTGCCAGCTCCAAGGGAGGGCCAAATGAGCAGTTCTTC.

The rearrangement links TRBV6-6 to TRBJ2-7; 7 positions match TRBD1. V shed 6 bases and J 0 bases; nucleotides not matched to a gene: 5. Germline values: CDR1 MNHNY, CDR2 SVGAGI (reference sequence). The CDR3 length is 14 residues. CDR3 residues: CASRSGQHSYEQYF. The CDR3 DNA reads TGTGCCAGCAGATCGGGACAGCACTCCTACGAGCAGTACTTC.

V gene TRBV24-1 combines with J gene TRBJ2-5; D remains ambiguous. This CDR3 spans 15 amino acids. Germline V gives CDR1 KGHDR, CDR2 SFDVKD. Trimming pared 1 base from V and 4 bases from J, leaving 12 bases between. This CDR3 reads CATSDFGLGRETQYF. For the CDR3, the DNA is TGTGCCACCAGTGATTTCGGTCTAGGAAGAGAGACCCAGTACTTC.

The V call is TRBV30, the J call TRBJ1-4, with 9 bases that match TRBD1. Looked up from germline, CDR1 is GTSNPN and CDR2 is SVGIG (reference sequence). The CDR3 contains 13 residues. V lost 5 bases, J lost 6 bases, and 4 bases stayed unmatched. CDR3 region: CAWGGTGYEKLFF. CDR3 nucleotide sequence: TGTGCCTGGGGGGGGACAGGGTATGAAAAACTGTTTTTT.

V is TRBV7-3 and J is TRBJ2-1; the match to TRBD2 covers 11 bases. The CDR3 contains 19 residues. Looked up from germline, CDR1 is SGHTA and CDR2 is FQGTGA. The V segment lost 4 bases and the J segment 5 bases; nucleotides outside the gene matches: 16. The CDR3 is CASSSPGLAVGLGNNEQFF. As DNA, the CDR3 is TGTGCCAGCAGCTCACCGGGACTAGCGGTTGGGTTGGGAAACAATGAGCAGTTCTTC.

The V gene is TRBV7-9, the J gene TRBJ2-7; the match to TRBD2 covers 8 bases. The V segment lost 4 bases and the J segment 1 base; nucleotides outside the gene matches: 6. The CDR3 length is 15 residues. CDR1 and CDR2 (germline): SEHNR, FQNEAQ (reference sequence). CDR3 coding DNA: TGTGCCAGCAGCTCAAAGCGGGAGTTGTCCTACGAGCAGTACTTC. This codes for CASSSKRELSYEQYF.

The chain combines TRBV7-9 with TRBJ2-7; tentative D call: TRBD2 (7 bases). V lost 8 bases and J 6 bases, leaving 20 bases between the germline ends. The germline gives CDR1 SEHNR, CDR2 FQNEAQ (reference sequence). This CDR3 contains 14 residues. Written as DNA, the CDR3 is TGTGCCAGCCCCACCCCCGGGGGGCTGAGCGAGCAGTACTTC. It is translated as CASPTPGGLSEQYF.

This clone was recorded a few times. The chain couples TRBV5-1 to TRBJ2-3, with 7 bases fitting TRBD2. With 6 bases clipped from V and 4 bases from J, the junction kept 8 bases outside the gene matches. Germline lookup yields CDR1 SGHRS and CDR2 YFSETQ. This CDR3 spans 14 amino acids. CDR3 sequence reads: CASTEGGRSDTQYF. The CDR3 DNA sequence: TGCGCCAGCACGGAGGGAGGGAGGTCAGATACGCAGTATTTT. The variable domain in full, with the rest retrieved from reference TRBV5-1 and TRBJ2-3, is KAGVTQTPRYLIKTRGQQVTLSCSPISGHRSVSWYQQTPGQGLQFLFEYFSETQRNKGNFPGRFSGRQFSNSRSEMNVSTLELGDSALYLCASTEGGRSDTQYFGPGTRLTVL.

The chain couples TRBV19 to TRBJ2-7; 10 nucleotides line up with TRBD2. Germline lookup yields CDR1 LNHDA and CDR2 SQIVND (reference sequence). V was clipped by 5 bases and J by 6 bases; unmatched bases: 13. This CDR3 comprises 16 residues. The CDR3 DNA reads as TGTGCCAGTAGTCCTCGGACAGGAGGACTAGCGGTCGAGCAGTACTTC. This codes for CASSPRTGGLAVEQYF.

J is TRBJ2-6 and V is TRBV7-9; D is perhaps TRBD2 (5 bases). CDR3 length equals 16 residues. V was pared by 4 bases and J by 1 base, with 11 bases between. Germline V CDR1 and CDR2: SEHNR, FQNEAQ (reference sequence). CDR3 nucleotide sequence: TGTGCCAGCAGCTCCGGGGTGGGGTCTGGGGCCAACGTCCTGACTTTC. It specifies CASSSGVGSGANVLTF.

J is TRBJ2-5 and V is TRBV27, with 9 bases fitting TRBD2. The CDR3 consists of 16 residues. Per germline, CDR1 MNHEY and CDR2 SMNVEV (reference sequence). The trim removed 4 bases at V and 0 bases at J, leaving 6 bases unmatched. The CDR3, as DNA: TGTGCCAGCAGTTCTCTGACTAGCGGCTACCAAGAGACCCAGTACTTC. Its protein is CASSSLTSGYQETQYF.

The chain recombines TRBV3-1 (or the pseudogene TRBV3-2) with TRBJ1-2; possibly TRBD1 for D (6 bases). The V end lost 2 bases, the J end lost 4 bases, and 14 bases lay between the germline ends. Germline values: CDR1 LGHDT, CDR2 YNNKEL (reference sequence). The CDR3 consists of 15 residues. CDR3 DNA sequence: TGTGCCAGCAGCCAACGGGACATCCCAGCCTATGGCTACACCTTC. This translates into CASSQRDIPAYGYTF.

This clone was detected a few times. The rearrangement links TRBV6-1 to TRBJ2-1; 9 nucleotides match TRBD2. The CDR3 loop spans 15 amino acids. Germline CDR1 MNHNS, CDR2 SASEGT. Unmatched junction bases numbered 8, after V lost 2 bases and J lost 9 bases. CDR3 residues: CASSEQGSGSSEQFF. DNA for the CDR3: TGTGCCAGCAGTGAACAAGGTAGCGGGAGTAGTGAGCAGTTCTTC.

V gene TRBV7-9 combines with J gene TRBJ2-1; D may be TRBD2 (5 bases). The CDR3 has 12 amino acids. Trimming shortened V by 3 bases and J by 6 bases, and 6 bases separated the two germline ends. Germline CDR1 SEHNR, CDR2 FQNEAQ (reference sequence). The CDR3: CASSLEVNEQFF. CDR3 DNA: TGTGCCAGCAGCTTGGAGGTCAATGAGCAGTTCTTC.

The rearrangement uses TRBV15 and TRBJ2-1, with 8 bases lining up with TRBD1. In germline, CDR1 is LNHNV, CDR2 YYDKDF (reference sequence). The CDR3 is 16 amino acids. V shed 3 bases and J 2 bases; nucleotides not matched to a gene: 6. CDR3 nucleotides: TGTGCCACCAGCAGGGAAGGACAGGGACCCTACAATGAGCAGTTCTTC. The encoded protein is CATSREGQGPYNEQFF.

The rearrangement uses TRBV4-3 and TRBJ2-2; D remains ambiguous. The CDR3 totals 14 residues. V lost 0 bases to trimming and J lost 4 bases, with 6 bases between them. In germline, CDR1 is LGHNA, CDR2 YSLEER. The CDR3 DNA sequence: TGCGCCAGCAGCCAAGAACGGAGCACCGGGGAGCTGTTTTTT. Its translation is CASSQERSTGELFF.